Below are 20 T cell receptor beta chains sequenced from a single sample in a study of chemoradiotherapy in HPV16-positive cancers. Sequencing used immunoSEQ multiplex PCR; TCRdb keeps in-frame clones, though not all of them. Counted here are roughly 500 clones, under 90% occurring once; the ten biggest clones make up over 9%. Sample: tumor tissue, taken from a patient who underwent chemoradiotherapy. The receptors originated from a human donor with HPV-associated anogenital cancer.

This chain connects TRBV7-9 to TRBJ1-2; TRBD1 matches at 9 bases. CDR1 and CDR2 (germline): SEHNR, FQNEAQ (reference sequence). The V gene end was trimmed by 6 bases and the J gene end by 4 bases; junction bases not matched to a gene: 18. The CDR3 is made up of 18 amino acids. The CDR3 bases are TGTGCCAGCAGTCGTATTATCGGGACAGGGCATCTGAGCTATGGCTACACCTTC. Encoded protein: CASSRIIGTGHLSYGYTF.

In this sample, this clone turned up once. J is TRBJ1-5 and V is TRBV29-1; the match to TRBD1 covers 8 bases. The CDR3 sequence is 14 residues long. V lost 4 bases to trimming and J lost 3 bases; unmatched junction nucleotides: 5. Germline V gene sequence: CDR1 SQVTM, CDR2 ANQGSEA. The DNA for the CDR3 is TGCAGCGTTGCCGGACAGGGCTCCAATCAGCCCCAGCATTTT. It is translated as CSVAGQGSNQPQHF. Full variable domain (rest looked up from reference TRBV29-1 and TRBJ1-5): SAVISQKPSRDICQRGTSLTIQCQVDSQVTMMFWYRQQPGQSLTLIATANQGSEATYESGFVIDKFPISRPNLTFSTLTVSNMSPEDSSIYLCSVAGQGSNQPQHFGDGTRLSIL.

The V gene is TRBV7-2, the J gene TRBJ2-6, with a weak D call TRBD1 (7 bases). Trimming removed 4 bases from V and 0 bases from J, with 16 bases in between. CDR1 and CDR2 from the germline V gene are SGHTA and FQGNSA. The CDR3 contains 18 residues. The CDR3 is CASSSLGGQISGANVLTF. CDR3 nucleotide sequence: TGTGCCAGCAGCTCATTGGGGGGACAGATCTCTGGGGCCAACGTCCTGACTTTC.

This chain uses TRBV4-3 with TRBJ2-7; maybe TRBD2 (5 bases). The CDR3 length is 16 residues. V dropped 0 bases and J dropped 0 bases, with 12 bases sitting between them. CDR1 is LGHNA, CDR2 YSLEER, per germline. Here the CDR3 DNA reads TGCGCCAGCAGCCAAGATGTCCGGGGATTCTCCTACGAGCAGTACTTC. This codes for CASSQDVRGFSYEQYF.

This rearrangement joins TRBV30 to TRBJ2-5, with 11 bases matching TRBD2. Per the germline V gene, CDR1 is GTSNPN and CDR2 is SVGIG (reference sequence). CDR3 length: 15 residues. V was clipped by 2 bases and J by 2 bases; unmatched bases: 4. The CDR3: CAWSPGLAVQETQYF. CDR3 DNA sequence: TGTGCCTGGAGTCCGGGACTAGCGGTACAAGAGACCCAGTACTTC.

This sequence joins TRBV28 and TRBJ1-2; tentatively, D is TRBD1 (5 bases). Germline CDR1 reads MDHEN; CDR2 reads SYDVKM. The V end was cut by 5 bases, the J end by 3 bases, with 13 bases between. The CDR3 sequence is 14 residues long. CDR3 region: CASSPSGGDYGYTF. CDR3 DNA sequence: TGTGCCAGCAGTCCCTCGGGAGGGGACTATGGCTACACCTTC.

The chain carries TRBV6-6 and TRBJ1-1; D is ambiguous. The CDR3 runs to 15 residues. V was trimmed by 0 bases and J by 0 bases, leaving 8 bases between them. The V gene's germline CDR1 is MNHNY and CDR2 SVGAGI (reference sequence). CDR3 region: CASSYSRSMNTEAFF. CDR3 coding DNA: TGTGCCAGCAGTTACTCTCGGTCGATGAACACTGAAGCTTTCTTT.

V is TRBV28 and J is TRBJ1-2; 7 bases are shared with TRBD1. The length of the CDR3 is 17 residues. Germline-derived CDR1 and CDR2 are MDHEN and SYDVKM. The ends lost 6 bases at V and 5 bases at J; junction bases unmatched: 18. In DNA form, the CDR3 reads TGTGCCAGCAGCCCACTTTCGTTGACAGGGATCGGGTATGGCTACACCTTC. Its translation: CASSPLSLTGIGYGYTF.

In its sample, this clone was seen a few times. The chain links TRBV6-5 to TRBJ2-1; unclear D gene. The CDR3 sequence is 15 residues long. V lost 8 bases, J lost 4 bases, and 18 bases lay in between. Germline V gene data show CDR1 as MNHEY and CDR2 as SVGAGI. CDR3 bases: TGTGCCAGCCTAAATATACGCAACGAATACAATGAGCAGTTCTTC. It codes for CASLNIRNEYNEQFF.

This chain links TRBV19 with TRBJ1-6; the match to TRBD1 covers 8 bases. The CDR3 runs to 15 residues. The germline gives CDR1 LNHDA, CDR2 SQIVND (reference sequence). With 5 bases clipped from V and 9 bases from J, the junction kept 9 bases outside the gene matches. The CDR3 is CASSAQGTGGSPLHF. In DNA, the CDR3 is TGTGCCAGTAGTGCTCAAGGGACAGGAGGTTCACCCCTCCACTTT. Together with reference TRBV19 and TRBJ1-6, the CDR3 gives the full variable domain: DGGITQSPKYLFRKEGQNVTLSCEQNLNHDAMYWYRQDPGQGLRLIYYSQIVNDFQKGDIAEGYSVSREKKESFPLTVTSAQKNPTAFYLCASSAQGTGGSPLHFGNGTRLTVT.

The chain links TRBV7-9 to TRBJ2-3; 9 bases match TRBD1. Germline loops: CDR1 SEHNR, CDR2 FQNEAQ (reference sequence). Trimming removed 1 base from V and 3 bases from J; junction bases left unmatched: 2. The length of the CDR3 is 15 residues. The CDR3 here is CASSLGDRETDTQYF. The CDR3 DNA reads as TGTGCCAGCAGCTTAGGGGACAGGGAAACAGATACGCAGTATTTT.

This clone was found once. The V call is TRBV30, the J call TRBJ1-6; D gene uncertain. V was cut by 1 base and J by 7 bases, with 2 bases left in between. CDR3 size: 11 residues. The germline V gene has CDR1 GTSNPN and CDR2 SVGIG (reference sequence). Here the CDR3 DNA reads TGTGCCTGGAGTGAGAATTCACCCCTCCACTTT. The encoded protein is CAWSENSPLHF.

J is TRBJ2-7 and V is TRBV7-3; 7 nucleotides agree with TRBD1. CDR3 length: 13 amino acids. The V gene end was trimmed by 2 bases and the J gene end by 5 bases; junction bases not matched to a gene: 3. In germline, CDR1 is SGHTA, CDR2 FQGTGA. CDR3 sequence reads: CASSLSTGDEQYF. The DNA of the CDR3 is TGTGCCAGCAGCTTATCTACAGGGGACGAGCAGTACTTC.

The chain is built from TRBV7-9 and TRBJ1-2, with D maybe TRBD1 (5 bases). Per the germline V gene, CDR1 is SEHNR and CDR2 is FQNEAQ (reference sequence). The CDR3 covers 13 residues. Deletions cut 5 bases from V and 8 bases from J, with 15 bases between. The CDR3 loop is CASSPGRDRGYTF. The CDR3 DNA reads as TGTGCCAGCAGCCCGGGCAGGGACCGGGGCTACACCTTC.

Only a few counts were recorded for this clone. The rearrangement uses TRBV6-6 and TRBJ1-6, with D possibly TRBD1 on 5 matching bases. Germline-derived CDR1 and CDR2 are MNHNY and SVGAGI (reference sequence). The CDR3 runs to 14 residues. Trimming left V 7 bases short and J 8 bases short, with 15 bases between. The CDR3 sequence: CASTTRGTDSPLHF. Here the CDR3 DNA reads TGTGCCAGCACTACCCGGGGGACGGATTCACCCCTCCACTTT.

The chain carries TRBV6-9 and TRBJ2-6; D remains ambiguous. There are 18 residues in the CDR3. Germline V gene lookup returns CDR1 MNHGY and CDR2 SVAAGI. V lost 5 bases to trimming and J lost 5 bases, with 22 bases between them. The CDR3 bases are TGTGCCAGCAGTGTCCTGTGCTTACGACAAAGTCGGGCCAACGTCCTGACTTTC. Residues: CASSVLCLRQSRANVLTF.

This chain connects TRBV5-8 to TRBJ1-2; tentatively, D is TRBD1 (5 bases). Germline CDR1 is SGHTS and CDR2 is YDEGEE. Trimming took 4 bases from V and 9 from J, leaving 19 bases between them. The CDR3 is made up of 14 amino acids. CDR3 bases: TGTGCCAGCAGCCCACTCGGGGCAGGGATTAGCTACACCTTC. Its translation is CASSPLGAGISYTF.

The chain combines TRBV7-8 with TRBJ1-5, with 8 bases identical to TRBD1. The CDR3 has 14 residues. V shed 3 bases and J 4 bases; nucleotides not matched to a gene: 2. The germline gives CDR1 SGHVS, CDR2 FQNEAQ. The CDR3 DNA reads as TGTGCCAGCAGCTTGACAGGGGCTAATCAGCCCCAGCATTTT. Translated: CASSLTGANQPQHF.

This rearrangement joins TRBV10-3 to TRBJ1-2; 8 bases are shared with TRBD1. The CDR3 is made up of 14 amino acids. The V gene end was trimmed by 5 bases and the J gene end by 8 bases; junction bases not matched to a gene: 10. CDR1 ENHRY and CDR2 SYGVKD come from the germline V gene. The CDR3 reads CAISPGQGAVGYTF. As DNA, the CDR3 is TGTGCCATCAGTCCCGGGCAGGGGGCCGTCGGCTACACCTTC.

The chain recombines TRBV28 with TRBJ2-7; maybe TRBD1 (6 bases). CDR1 is MDHEN, CDR2 SYDVKM, per germline. The CDR3 extends over 14 amino acids. Trimming removed 7 bases from V and 2 bases from J, with 15 bases in between. Here the CDR3 DNA reads TGTGCCAGCATCCGAATGCAGGGGACCTACGAGCAGTACTTC. This gives the protein CASIRMQGTYEQYF. The whole variable domain, filled in from reference TRBV28 and TRBJ2-7, reads DVKVTQSSRYLVKRTGEKVFLECVQDMDHENMFWYRQDPGLGLRLIYFSYDVKMKEKGDIPEGYSVSREKKERFSLILESASTNQTSMYLCASIRMQGTYEQYFGPGTRLTVT.